The 3 T cell receptor beta chains below all came from one sample that was sequenced in a study of OX40 agonist ivuxolimab in advanced cancers. Method: immunoSEQ multiplex PCR; TCRdb's copy keeps in-frame clones and lacks some. The sample has about 88,000 clones, around nine tenths seen once; the top ten hold around 1.6%. This sample comprised CD4+ or CD8+ T cells sorted from blood, obtained in a trial of the OX40 agonist ivuxolimab. These receptors all come from an adult with an advanced solid tumor such as melanoma, head and neck, liver or kidney cancer.

V usage is TRBV5-1 and J usage is TRBJ2-2, with D perhaps TRBD2 (6 bases). CDR1 and CDR2 (germline): SGHRS, YFSETQ. With 0 bases removed from V and 4 bases from J, the gap between germline ends came to 13 bases. The CDR3 covers 16 residues. CDR3: CASSLDGGIGTGELFF. The CDR3 DNA is TGCGCCAGCAGCTTGGACGGGGGAATCGGCACCGGGGAGCTGTTTTTT. Variable domain in full (rest from reference TRBV5-1 and TRBJ2-2): KAGVTQTPRYLIKTRGQQVTLSCSPISGHRSVSWYQQTPGQGLQFLFEYFSETQRNKGNFPGRFSGRQFSNSRSEMNVSTLELGDSALYLCASSLDGGIGTGELFFGEGSRLTVL.

The V gene is TRBV7-9, the J gene TRBJ1-2; 8 bases line up with TRBD1. V trimming: 5 bases; J trimming: 0 bases; junction bases outside the gene matches: 8. The CDR3 is made up of 16 amino acids. Germline CDR1 reads SEHNR; CDR2 reads FQNEAQ (reference sequence). CDR3 region: CASSPPGQVSNYGYTF. CDR3 DNA: TGTGCCAGCAGCCCGCCGGGACAGGTGTCTAACTATGGCTACACCTTC.

The chain couples TRBV7-4 to TRBJ1-5; D is possibly TRBD1 (5 bases). Germline CDR1 SGHVT, CDR2 SQSDAQ. The CDR3 contains 17 residues. The germline V and J ends were trimmed by 1 base and 2 bases, with 15 bases remaining between them. CDR3 residues: CASSLDYRGRGNQPQHF. DNA for the CDR3: TGTGCCAGCAGCTTAGATTATCGGGGGAGAGGCAATCAGCCCCAGCATTTT.